This entry is about one TCR beta chain. The CDR3 consists of 15 residues. Germline trimming cut 1 base from V and 6 bases from J; bases unmatched to any gene: 5. The germline gives CDR1 LNHNV, CDR2 YYDKDF (reference sequence). Clones were read by immunoSEQ multiplex PCR, and TCRdb kept only the in-frame ones, dropping some. Of under 150,000 clones listed, 88% were seen once; the top ten hold about 10%. The source of the sample is a study of blood T cell repertoires in COVID-19. Sample: peripheral blood. This chain links TRBV15 with TRBJ1-4, with 7 positions matching TRBD1. The sequence came from a man between 50 and 59 years old with active or convalescent COVID-19. CDR3 sequence (DNA): TGTGCCACCAGCAGAGCGACAGGGTTAGATGAAAAACTGTTTTTT. This codes for CATSRATGLDEKLFF.